This passage covers 31 T cell receptor beta chains from one sample sequenced in a study of blood T cell repertoires in COVID-19. Produced via immunoSEQ multiplex PCR; TCRdb's table is partial and in-frame only. The sample shows around 130,000 clones, 87% of them seen only once. The sequencing sample was made of peripheral blood. The receptors were gathered from a woman in her fifties or sixties with acute or convalescent COVID-19.

This clone has a handful of counts. The rearrangement uses TRBV5-5 and TRBJ2-2; D gene ambiguous. CDR1 and CDR2 from the germline V gene are SGHKS and YYEKEE (reference sequence). The CDR3 is 13 residues long. The V end was cut by 4 bases, the J end by 4 bases, with 8 bases between. CDR3 sequence: CASSPLFTGELFF. The CDR3 DNA sequence: TGTGCCAGCAGCCCCCTTTTCACCGGGGAGCTGTTTTTT.

The chain carries TRBV5-1 and TRBJ2-1, with 8 bases lining up with TRBD1. The CDR3 loop spans 15 amino acids. The V gene end was trimmed by 4 bases and the J gene end by 6 bases; junction bases not matched to a gene: 9. Per the germline V gene, CDR1 is SGHRS and CDR2 is YFSETQ. CDR3 DNA sequence: TGCGCCAGCAGCCTCGGGACAGGTCGAGGCAATGAGCAGTTCTTC. This codes for CASSLGTGRGNEQFF.

The chain carries TRBV5-6 and TRBJ1-2, with no clear D. Trimming left V 4 bases short and J 2 bases short, with 9 bases between. The V gene's germline CDR1 is SGHDT and CDR2 YYEEEE. The CDR3 has 13 residues. CDR3 coding DNA: TGTGCCAGCAGCCCCTACTTAAACTATGGCTACACCTTC. Translated, it gives CASSPYLNYGYTF.

The chain recombines TRBV7-7 with TRBJ2-3; D remains unclear. The CDR3 loop spans 13 amino acids. Trimming removed 5 bases from V and 5 bases from J, with 11 bases in between. Germline CDR1 is SSHAT and CDR2 is FNYEAQ (reference sequence). The CDR3 loop reads CASSPASGDTQYF. The CDR3 bases are TGTGCCAGCAGCCCCGCCTCAGGAGATACGCAGTATTTT.

The chain recombines TRBV7-8 with TRBJ2-1, with a tentative D call TRBD2 (6 bases). CDR3 length equals 16 residues. From germline, CDR1 is SGHVS and CDR2 FQNEAQ. V was clipped by 7 bases and J by 1 base, with 17 bases between them. CDR3 nucleotide sequence: TGTGCCAGCAACGAGGCGGCGGGGCGATCCTACAATGAGCAGTTCTTC. Translated, it gives CASNEAAGRSYNEQFF.

The rearrangement uses TRBV7-2 and TRBJ2-1, with D possibly being TRBD1 (5 bases). CDR1 SGHTA and CDR2 FQGNSA come from the germline V gene. The CDR3 consists of 14 residues. Trimming cost V 3 bases and J 8 bases, with 14 bases left between them. CDR3 coding DNA: TGTGCCAGCAGCTTCAAGTCAGGGCAGCATGAGCAGTTCTTC. It yields the protein CASSFKSGQHEQFF. The entire variable domain, with the rest obtained from reference TRBV7-2 and TRBJ2-1, is as follows: GAGVSQSPSNKVTEKGKDVELRCDPISGHTALYWYRQSLGQGLEFLIYFQGNSAPDKSGLPSDRFSAERTGGSVSTLTIQRTQQEDSAVYLCASSFKSGQHEQFFGPGTRLTVL.

The rearrangement joins TRBV7-2 to TRBJ1-1; TRBD1 matches at 10 bases. J gave up 10 bases and V 5 bases, and 7 bases lay outside the gene matches. Germline loops: CDR1 SGHTA, CDR2 FQGNSA. This CDR3 contains 13 residues. CDR3 sequence reads: CASSLLWDRGAFF. CDR3 DNA sequence: TGTGCCAGCAGCCTTTTATGGGACAGGGGAGCTTTCTTT.

J is TRBJ1-1 and V is TRBV4-2, with D possibly matching TRBD1 (5 bases). The V gene's germline CDR1 is LGHNA and CDR2 YNFKEQ. Deletions cut 0 bases from V and 1 base from J, with 12 bases between. The CDR3 consists of 16 residues. DNA of the CDR3: TGTGCCAGCAGCCAAGATCTAGGCGGGGGGAACACTGAAGCTTTCTTT. It translates to CASSQDLGGGNTEAFF.

The V gene is TRBV2, the J gene TRBJ1-2, with D unresolved. Germline-derived CDR1 and CDR2 are SNHLY and FYNNEI. The CDR3 spans 16 residues. Trimming took off 0 bases at V and 0 bases at J, with 11 bases between the two ends. CDR3 region: CASSEALRRANYGYTF. CDR3 bases: TGTGCCAGCAGTGAAGCGCTTCGGCGGGCTAACTATGGCTACACCTTC.

The CDR3 bases are TGCGCCAGCAGACCGAACAGGGGTGAGACCCAGTACTTC. Translating gives CASRPNRGETQYF. The chain recombines TRBV5-1 with TRBJ2-5; TRBD1 agrees at 7 bases. V was pared by 5 bases and J by 5 bases, with 6 bases of the junction left unmatched. This CDR3 is built from 13 residues. Germline loops: CDR1 SGHRS, CDR2 YFSETQ.

This chain joins TRBV29-1 and TRBJ2-2; 8 bases align to TRBD2. The CDR3 has 16 residues. The germline gives CDR1 SQVTM, CDR2 ANQGSEA. V was pared by 2 bases and J by 4 bases, with 9 bases of the junction left unmatched. CDR3 sequence: CSVELAGSGGTGELFF. DNA of the CDR3: TGCAGCGTTGAATTAGCGGGGAGTGGTGGCACCGGGGAGCTGTTTTTT.

V gene TRBV7-9 combines with J gene TRBJ1-1; 9 bases fit TRBD1. There are 15 residues in the CDR3. J lost 4 bases, V lost 1 base, and 4 bases had no gene match. Germline V gene data show CDR1 as SEHNR and CDR2 as FQNEAQ (reference sequence). In DNA form, the CDR3 reads TGTGCCAGCAGCTTAGGGACAGGGGAGACCACTGAAGCTTTCTTT. This codes for CASSLGTGETTEAFF.

DNA for the CDR3: TGTGCCAGCGGCGGGACAGGGAGCACTGAAGCTTTCTTT. It yields the protein CASGGTGSTEAFF. The chain combines TRBV7-2 with TRBJ1-1, with TRBD1 matching over 9 bases. After removal of 8 bases from V and 4 bases from J, the junction contained 5 bases not matched to a gene. The CDR3 has 13 residues. Germline CDR1 reads SGHTA; CDR2 reads FQGNSA.

This clone was seen only a few times. The chain links TRBV6-1 to TRBJ2-7, with a tentative D call TRBD1 (6 bases). The CDR3 length is 14 residues. Per the germline V gene, CDR1 is MNHNS and CDR2 is SASEGT. V lost 1 base and J lost 2, with 9 bases in between. The CDR3 sequence: CASSEGTAPYEQYF. Here the CDR3 DNA reads TGTGCCAGCAGTGAAGGGACAGCCCCCTACGAGCAGTACTTC.

The genes are TRBV28 and TRBJ2-3, with D perhaps matching TRBD2 (5 bases). Trimming removed 7 bases from V and 5 bases from J, with 19 bases in between. The CDR3 spans 15 residues. Looked up from germline, CDR1 is MDHEN and CDR2 is SYDVKM. The CDR3 DNA sequence: TGTGCCAGCACCCCTCTAGCCCCTAAGGGAGATACGCAGTATTTT. It encodes CASTPLAPKGDTQYF.

The chain uses TRBV7-6 and TRBJ2-3, with D perhaps TRBD2 (5 bases). The CDR3 contains 17 residues. Trimming removed 6 bases from V and 1 base from J, with 20 bases in between. Germline values: CDR1 SGHVS, CDR2 FNYEAQ. CDR3 in amino acids: CASRPEAGSLRTDTQYF. For the CDR3, the DNA is TGTGCCAGCAGGCCCGAGGCGGGTTCCTTGCGCACAGATACGCAGTATTTT.

The chain has TRBV24-1 and TRBJ1-2; D gene uncertain. Between the trimmed V and J ends, which lost 3 bases and 0 bases, there was a span of 7 bases. The CDR3 consists of 14 residues. The V gene's germline CDR1 is KGHDR and CDR2 SFDVKD. The CDR3 DNA follows: TGTGCCACCAGTGATGCCGTAGCTAACTATGGCTACACCTTC. It encodes CATSDAVANYGYTF.

The V gene is TRBV2, the J gene TRBJ2-2, with D unresolved. V dropped 6 bases and J dropped 1 base, with 6 bases sitting between them. Germline CDR1 SNHLY, CDR2 FYNNEI. CDR3 length: 13 amino acids. The CDR3 coding sequence is TGTGCCAGCAGAATCGGGAACACCGGGGAGCTGTTTTTT. This codes for CASRIGNTGELFF.

V is TRBV5-1 and J is TRBJ2-7; the D gene is possibly TRBD2 (5 bases). Trimming pared 2 bases from V and 2 bases from J, leaving 11 bases between. From germline, CDR1 is SGHRS and CDR2 YFSETQ. The CDR3 loop spans 14 amino acids. The CDR3 DNA reads TGCGCCAGCAGCTTCGCGACGGAGGCCTACGAGCAGTACTTC. This translates into CASSFATEAYEQYF.

This clone occurred a few times. The chain is built from TRBV6-4 and TRBJ1-2; D possibly corresponds to TRBD1 (5 bases). The germline V gene has CDR1 MRHNA and CDR2 SNTAGT. CDR3 length: 10 residues. The CDR3 region is CAIRDYGYTF. The CDR3 nucleotides read TGTGCGATCAGGGACTATGGCTACACCTTC.

The chain links TRBV7-8 to TRBJ2-5; 10 bases are a match to TRBD2. CDR3 length: 16 residues. Germline assignment: CDR1 SGHVS and CDR2 FQNEAQ. With V trimmed by 2 bases and J by 5 bases, 8 bases remained unmatched. The CDR3 protein is CASSLLLAGVEETQYF. Written as DNA, the CDR3 is TGTGCCAGCAGCTTACTTCTAGCGGGGGTAGAGGAGACCCAGTACTTC.

The J gene is TRBJ2-3, the V gene TRBV25-1, with 8 bases identical to TRBD1. Per the germline V gene, CDR1 is MGHDK and CDR2 is SYGVNS. The CDR3 is made up of 15 amino acids. Unmatched junction bases numbered 6, after V lost 5 bases and J lost 2 bases. CDR3 in amino acids: CASSLQGDFTDTQYF. DNA of the CDR3: TGTGCCAGCAGTCTACAGGGGGATTTCACAGATACGCAGTATTTT.

The gene calls are TRBV29-1 and TRBJ1-1; D is unresolved. Germline CDR1 is SQVTM and CDR2 is ANQGSEA. The length of the CDR3 is 11 residues. V lost 4 bases, J lost 5 bases, and 8 bases lay in between. For the CDR3, the DNA is TGCAGCGTTGTCGAGGTTACTGAAGCTTTCTTT. Amino acids: CSVVEVTEAFF.

This clone was seen once. The V gene is TRBV29-1, the J gene TRBJ2-4; 7 bases match TRBD2. The J segment lost 9 bases and the V segment lost 1 base, leaving 6 bases of the junction unmatched. The length of the CDR3 is 13 residues. Germline V gene data show CDR1 as SQVTM and CDR2 as ANQGSEA. CDR3: CSVEVGGLSIQYF. DNA for the CDR3: TGCAGCGTTGAAGTCGGGGGACTAAGCATTCAGTACTTC. The full variable domain, rest sourced from reference TRBV29-1 and TRBJ2-4, is SAVISQKPSRDICQRGTSLTIQCQVDSQVTMMFWYRQQPGQSLTLIATANQGSEATYESGFVIDKFPISRPNLTFSTLTVSNMSPEDSSIYLCSVEVGGLSIQYFGAGTRLSVL.

The V call is TRBV6-5, the J call TRBJ1-1; D gene uncertain. The CDR3 is 12 amino acids. V shed 8 bases and J shed 3 bases, with 10 bases lying between them. The germline V gene has CDR1 MNHEY and CDR2 SVGAGI. In DNA, the CDR3 is TGTGCCAGCCGTTTCGGGGACACTGAAGCTTTCTTT. Amino acids: CASRFGDTEAFF.

The V gene is TRBV5-5, the J gene TRBJ1-2; 9 positions match TRBD1. Germline V gene data show CDR1 as SGHKS and CDR2 as YYEKEE (reference sequence). V was pared by 3 bases and J by 10 bases, with 13 bases of the junction left unmatched. The length of the CDR3 is 15 residues. Written as DNA, the CDR3 is TGTGCCAGCAGCTCGATGACCGGGACAGGGCTCGTCTACACCTTC. As protein: CASSSMTGTGLVYTF.

The rearrangement links TRBV5-1 to TRBJ1-4, with 9 bases matching TRBD1. There are 15 residues in the CDR3. The V and J ends lost 4 bases and 8 bases, in that order; junction bases with no gene match: 9. CDR1 and CDR2 (germline): SGHRS, YFSETQ. CDR3 loop: CASSPRQGDGEKLFF. The CDR3, as DNA: TGCGCCAGCAGCCCCCGACAGGGGGACGGGGAAAAACTGTTTTTT.

V is TRBV12-5 and J is TRBJ1-1, with 7 bases identical to TRBD1. Per germline, CDR1 LGHNT and CDR2 FRNRAP. After removal of 6 bases from V and 3 bases from J, the junction contained 7 bases not matched to a gene. This CDR3 comprises 14 residues. The CDR3 bases are TGTGCTAGTGGCCCCGACAGGGATCACACTGAAGCTTTCTTT. Residues: CASGPDRDHTEAFF.

CDR3 DNA sequence: TGTGCCAGCAGTTTTCTAGCGTTGAACACCGGGGAGCTGTTTTTT. Its translation is CASSFLALNTGELFF. V gene TRBV27 combines with J gene TRBJ2-2, with a tentative D call TRBD2 (6 bases). Germline V gene data show CDR1 as MNHEY and CDR2 as SMNVEV (reference sequence). V lost 3 bases and J 1 base, leaving 9 bases between the germline ends. The CDR3 spans 15 residues.

J is TRBJ1-1 and V is TRBV7-9; 7 positions match TRBD1. Germline V gene lookup returns CDR1 SEHNR and CDR2 FQNEAQ (reference sequence). Trimming took 6 bases from V and 0 from J; bases not matched to a gene: 13. CDR3 size: 17 residues. Written as DNA, the CDR3 is TGTGCCAGCAGAACTGAAAGAGACAGGGATTTGAACACTGAAGCTTTCTTT. Translation: CASRTERDRDLNTEAFF.

This chain joins TRBV4-2 and TRBJ2-3; 10 bases fit TRBD2. This CDR3 contains 17 residues. The germline V gene has CDR1 LGHNA and CDR2 YNFKEQ. V was clipped by 0 bases and J by 6 bases; unmatched bases: 9. The CDR3 protein is CASSQDPSGGAGDTQYF. In nucleotides, the CDR3 is TGTGCCAGCAGCCAAGACCCCAGCGGGGGGGCCGGGGATACGCAGTATTTT.